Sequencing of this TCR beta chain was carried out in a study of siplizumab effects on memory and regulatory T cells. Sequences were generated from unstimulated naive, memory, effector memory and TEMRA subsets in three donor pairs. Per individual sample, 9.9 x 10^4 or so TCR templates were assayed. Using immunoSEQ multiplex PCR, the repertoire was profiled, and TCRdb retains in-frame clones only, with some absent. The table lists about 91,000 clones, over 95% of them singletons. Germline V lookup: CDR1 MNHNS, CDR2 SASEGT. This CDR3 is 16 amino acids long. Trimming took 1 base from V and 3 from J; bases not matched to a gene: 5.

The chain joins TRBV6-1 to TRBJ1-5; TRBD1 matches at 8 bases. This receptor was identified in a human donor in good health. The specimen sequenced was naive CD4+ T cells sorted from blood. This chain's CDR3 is CASSEGTGGYNQPQHF. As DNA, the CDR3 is TGTGCCAGCAGTGAAGGAACAGGGGGATACAATCAGCCCCAGCATTTT.